This TCR beta chain was captured by sequencing in a study of shared clonotypes between healthy human individuals. V was pared by 5 bases and J by 9 bases, with 3 bases of the junction left unmatched. The CDR3 is made up of 12 amino acids. CDR1 is SGHAT, CDR2 FQNNGV, per germline. General observations from the study: Genetic and exposure-history diversity was limited by the small donor number.

The data were produced by immunoSEQ multiplex PCR, yet TCRdb's version contains in-frame clones alone and is incomplete. The table shows around 430,000 clones, with 79% occurring only once. Of note for this clone: As yet, its antigen is unknown.

Genomic DNA for unsorted samples was obtained from about 90 million PBMCs. The V call is TRBV11-2, the J call TRBJ2-1; 8 bases are shared with TRBD2. Sample: PBMCs. The source of this sequence is a woman in her thirties or forties in good health. Some clones in this sample may be carry-over from other donors' samples. The CDR3 DNA is TGTGCCAGCAGCCGGGCGGGGGGTGAGCAGTTCTTC. Translating gives CASSRAGGEQFF.